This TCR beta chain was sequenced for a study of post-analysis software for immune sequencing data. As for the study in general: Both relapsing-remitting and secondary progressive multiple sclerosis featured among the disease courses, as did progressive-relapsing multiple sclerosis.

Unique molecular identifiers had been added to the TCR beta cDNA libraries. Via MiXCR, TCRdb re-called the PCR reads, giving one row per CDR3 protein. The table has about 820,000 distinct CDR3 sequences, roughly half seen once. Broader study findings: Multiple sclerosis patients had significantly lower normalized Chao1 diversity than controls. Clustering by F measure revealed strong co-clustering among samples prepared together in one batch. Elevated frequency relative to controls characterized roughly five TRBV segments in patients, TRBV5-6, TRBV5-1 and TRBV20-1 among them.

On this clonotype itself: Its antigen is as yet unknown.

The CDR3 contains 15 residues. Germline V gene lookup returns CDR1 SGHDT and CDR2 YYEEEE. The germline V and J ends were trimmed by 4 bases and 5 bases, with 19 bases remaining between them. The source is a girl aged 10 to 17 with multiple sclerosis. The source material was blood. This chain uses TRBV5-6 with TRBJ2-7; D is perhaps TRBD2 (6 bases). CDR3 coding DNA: TGTGCCAGCAGCCCCGTAGGAGGGGTCTTCCACGAGCAGTACTTC. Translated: CASSPVGGVFHEQYF.